This TCR beta chain was observed in a study of cytomegalovirus exposure and HLA in healthy donors. As for the study in general: Inside one of the first data releases sat around 77 million unique TCRs taken from HLA-typed donors.

The PCR was carried out with 60 Vbeta primers and 13 Jbeta primers. The method was immunoSEQ multiplex PCR; TCRdb's version includes in-frame clones alone and lacks a portion of them. Of roughly 280,000 clones detected, 72% appear once; the ten largest clones hold under 3%. Participants comprised healthy donors of bone marrow. Sequencing was performed on PBMCs. This receptor was taken from a female donor in good health and CMV-seronegative.

The CDR3 sequence is CASSLSPGTQVINEQFF. The CDR3 DNA is TGTGCCAGCAGTTTATCACCCGGGACTCAGGTGATCAATGAGCAGTTCTTC. The chain recombines TRBV7-9 with TRBJ2-1; TRBD2 is a possible D gene (6 bases). Trimming left V 6 bases short and J 6 bases short, with 24 bases between. Germline CDR1 reads SEHNR; CDR2 reads FQNEAQ (reference sequence). The CDR3 sequence is 17 residues long. Together with reference TRBV7-9 and TRBJ2-1, the CDR3 gives the full variable domain: DTGVSQNPRHKITKRGQNVTFRCDPISEHNRLYWYRQTLGQGPEFLTYFQNEAQLEKSRLLSDRFSAERPKGSFSTLEIQRTEQGDSAMYLCASSLSPGTQVINEQFFGPGTRLTVL.